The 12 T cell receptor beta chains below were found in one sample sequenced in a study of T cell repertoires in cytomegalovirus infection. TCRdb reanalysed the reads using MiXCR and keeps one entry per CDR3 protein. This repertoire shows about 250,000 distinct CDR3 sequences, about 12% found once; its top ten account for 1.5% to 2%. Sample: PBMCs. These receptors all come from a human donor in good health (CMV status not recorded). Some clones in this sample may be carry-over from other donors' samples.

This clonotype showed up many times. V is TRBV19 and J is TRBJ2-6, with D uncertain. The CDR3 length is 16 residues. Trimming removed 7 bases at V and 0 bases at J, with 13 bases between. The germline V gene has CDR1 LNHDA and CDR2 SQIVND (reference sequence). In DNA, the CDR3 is TGTGCCAGTAAGGTTACCCACCTCTCTGGGGCCAACGTCCTGACTTTC. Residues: CASKVTHLSGANVLTF.

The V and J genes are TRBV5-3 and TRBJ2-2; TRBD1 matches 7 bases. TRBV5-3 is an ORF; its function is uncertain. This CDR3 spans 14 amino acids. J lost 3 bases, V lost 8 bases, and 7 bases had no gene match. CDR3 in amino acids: CASSPGTDTGELFF. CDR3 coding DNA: TGTGCCAGCAGCCCTGGGACAGACACCGGGGAGCTGTTTTTT.

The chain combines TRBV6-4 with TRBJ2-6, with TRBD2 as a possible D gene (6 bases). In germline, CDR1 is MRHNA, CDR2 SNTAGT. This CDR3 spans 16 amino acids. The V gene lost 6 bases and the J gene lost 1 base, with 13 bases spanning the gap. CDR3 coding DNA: TGTGCCAGCAGCCCTAAGGGACTTTCTGGGGCCAACGTCCTGACTTTC. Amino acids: CASSPKGLSGANVLTF.

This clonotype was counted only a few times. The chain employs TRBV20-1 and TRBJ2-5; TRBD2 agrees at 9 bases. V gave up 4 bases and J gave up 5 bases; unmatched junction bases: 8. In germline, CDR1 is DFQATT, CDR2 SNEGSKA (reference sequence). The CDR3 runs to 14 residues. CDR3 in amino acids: CSATRGSGSETQYF. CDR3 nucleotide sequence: TGCAGTGCTACCCGCGGTAGCGGGAGCGAGACCCAGTACTTC.

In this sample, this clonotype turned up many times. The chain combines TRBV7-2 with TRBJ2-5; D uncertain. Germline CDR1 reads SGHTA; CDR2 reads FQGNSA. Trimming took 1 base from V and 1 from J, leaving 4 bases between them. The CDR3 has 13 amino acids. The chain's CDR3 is CASSLVSQETQYF. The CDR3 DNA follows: TGTGCCAGCAGCTTAGTGAGCCAAGAGACCCAGTACTTC.

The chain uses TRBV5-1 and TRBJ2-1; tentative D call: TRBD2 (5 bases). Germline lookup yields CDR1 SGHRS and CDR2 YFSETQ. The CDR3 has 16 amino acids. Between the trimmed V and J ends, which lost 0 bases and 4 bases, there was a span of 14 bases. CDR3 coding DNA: TGCGCCAGCAGCTTGGAGGCGGGTTCAGCTTACAATGAGCAGTTCTTC. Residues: CASSLEAGSAYNEQFF.

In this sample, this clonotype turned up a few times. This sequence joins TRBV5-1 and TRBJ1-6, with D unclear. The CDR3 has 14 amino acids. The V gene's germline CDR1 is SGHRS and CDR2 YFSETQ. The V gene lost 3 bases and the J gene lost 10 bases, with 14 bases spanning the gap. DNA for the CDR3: TGCGCCAGCAGCTCTGAGGCAGGTTCCTCACCCCTCCACTTT. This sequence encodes CASSSEAGSSPLHF.

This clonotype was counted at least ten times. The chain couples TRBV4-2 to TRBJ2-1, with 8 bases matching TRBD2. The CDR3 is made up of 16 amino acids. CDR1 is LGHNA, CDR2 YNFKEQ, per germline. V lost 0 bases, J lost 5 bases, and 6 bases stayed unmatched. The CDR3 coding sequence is TGTGCCAGCAGCCAAGAAGGCACTAGCGGCCACAATGAGCAGTTCTTC. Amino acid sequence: CASSQEGTSGHNEQFF.

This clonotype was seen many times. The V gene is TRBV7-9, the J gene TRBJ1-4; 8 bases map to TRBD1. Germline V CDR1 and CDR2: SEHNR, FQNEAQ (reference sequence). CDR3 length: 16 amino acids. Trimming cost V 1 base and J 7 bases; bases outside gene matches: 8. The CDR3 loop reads CASSLVIGRGREKLFF. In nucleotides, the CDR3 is TGTGCCAGCAGCTTAGTCATCGGCAGGGGGCGTGAAAAACTGTTTTTT.

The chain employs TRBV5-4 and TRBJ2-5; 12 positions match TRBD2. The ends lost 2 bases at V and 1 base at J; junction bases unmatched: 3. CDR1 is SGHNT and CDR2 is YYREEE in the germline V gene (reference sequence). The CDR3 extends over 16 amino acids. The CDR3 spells CASSLGLAGIQETQYF. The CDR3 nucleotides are TGTGCCAGCAGCTTAGGACTAGCGGGAATCCAAGAGACCCAGTACTTC.

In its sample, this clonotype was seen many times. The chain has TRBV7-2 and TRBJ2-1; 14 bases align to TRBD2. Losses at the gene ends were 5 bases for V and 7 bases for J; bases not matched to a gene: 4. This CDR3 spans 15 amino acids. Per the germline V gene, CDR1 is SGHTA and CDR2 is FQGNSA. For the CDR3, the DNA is TGTGCCAGCAGCCCCCGGACTAGCGGGAGGAATGAGCAGTTCTTC. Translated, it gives CASSPRTSGRNEQFF. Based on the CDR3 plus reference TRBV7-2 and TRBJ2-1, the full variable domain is GAGVSQSPSNKVTEKGKDVELRCDPISGHTALYWYRQSLGQGLEFLIYFQGNSAPDKSGLPSDRFSAERTGGSVSTLTIQRTQQEDSAVYLCASSPRTSGRNEQFFGPGTRLTVL.

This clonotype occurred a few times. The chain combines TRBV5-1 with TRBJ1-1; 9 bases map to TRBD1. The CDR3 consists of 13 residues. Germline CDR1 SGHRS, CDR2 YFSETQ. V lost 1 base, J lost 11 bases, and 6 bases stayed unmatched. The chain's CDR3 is CASSLSRDRAAFF. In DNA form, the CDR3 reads TGCGCCAGCAGCTTGTCCAGGGACAGGGCCGCTTTCTTT.